The clone carrying this T cell receptor (beta chain) occurred a few times. Its target is not known. These data belong to a study of T cell repertoires in cytomegalovirus infection. CDR1 is MNHNS, CDR2 SASEGT, per germline. Trimming shortened V by 5 bases and J by 2 bases, and 5 bases separated the two germline ends. The CDR3 consists of 12 residues. TCRdb itself ran the reads through MiXCR, one entry per CDR3 protein. The sample consists of some 310,000 distinct CDR3 sequences, around a quarter of them appearing once. The sample here was cultured PBMCs, taken from culture after CMV antigen stimulation. V is TRBV6-1 and J is TRBJ2-3; D remains unclear. This receptor was obtained from a human donor in good health (CMV status not recorded). Some clones in this sample may be carry-over from other donors' samples. In nucleotides, the CDR3 is TGTGCCAGCAGTCTCCCCACAGATACGCAGTATTTT. It encodes CASSLPTDTQYF.